This T cell receptor beta chain was sequenced in a study of beta chain features in type 1 diabetes. Of note for this clone: Its cognate antigen is unknown.

The germline CDR1 and CDR2 sequences are KGHSH and LQKENI. V lost 6 bases to trimming and J lost 0 bases, with 8 bases between them. This CDR3 is built from 14 residues. A single heparinised blood sample, averaging around 120 mL, was obtained per donor. It was via CD45RO/CCR7/CD25/CD127/CD95/CD27 that CD4+ naive, central memory, regulatory and stem cell-like memory cells were sorted. What was sequenced were expressed TCRB transcripts, since all of the isolated RNA had been reverse transcribed. Generated by immunoSEQ multiplex PCR, the TCRdb table keeps only in-frame clones and is missing some. Of 330,000 or so clones listed, roughly 13% are singletons. Study outcomes and limitations: Individuals with type 1 diabetes displayed fewer insertions and more deletions at VDJ junctions. In all four CD4+ subsets, TCRB CDR3 length was significantly, moderately reduced in type 1 diabetes.

The TCR originated in a woman in her late teens or twenties with type 1 diabetes. The rearrangement uses TRBV18 and TRBJ1-4, with D possibly TRBD1 on 5 matching bases. Sequencing used naive CD4+ T cells from blood. CDR3 DNA: TGTGCCAGCTCGTACAGGACAACTAATGAAAAACTGTTTTTT. It specifies CASSYRTTNEKLFF.